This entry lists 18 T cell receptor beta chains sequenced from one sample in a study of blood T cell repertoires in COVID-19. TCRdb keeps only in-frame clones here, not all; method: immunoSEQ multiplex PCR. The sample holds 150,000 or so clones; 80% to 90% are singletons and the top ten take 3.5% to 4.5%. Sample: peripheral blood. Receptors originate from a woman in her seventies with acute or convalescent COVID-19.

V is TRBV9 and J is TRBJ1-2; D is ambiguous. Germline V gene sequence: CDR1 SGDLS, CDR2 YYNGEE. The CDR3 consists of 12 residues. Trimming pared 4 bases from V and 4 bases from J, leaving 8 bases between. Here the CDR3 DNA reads TGTGCCAGCAGCCGGGCGGGCTATGGCTACACCTTC. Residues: CASSRAGYGYTF.

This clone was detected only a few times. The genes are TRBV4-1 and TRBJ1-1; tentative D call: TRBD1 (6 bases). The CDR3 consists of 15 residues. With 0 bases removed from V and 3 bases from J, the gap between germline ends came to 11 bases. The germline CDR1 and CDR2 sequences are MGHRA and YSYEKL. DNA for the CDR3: TGCGCCAGCAGCCAAGAACCAGGGGATTACACTGAAGCTTTCTTT. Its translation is CASSQEPGDYTEAFF.

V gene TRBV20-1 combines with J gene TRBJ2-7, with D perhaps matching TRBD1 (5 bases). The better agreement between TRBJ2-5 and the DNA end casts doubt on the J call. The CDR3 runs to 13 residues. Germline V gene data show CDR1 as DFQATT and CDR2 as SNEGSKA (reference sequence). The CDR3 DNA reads TGCAGTGCTAGTAGGGCCTCAGGGGAGACCCAGTACTTC. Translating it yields CSASRASGETQYF.

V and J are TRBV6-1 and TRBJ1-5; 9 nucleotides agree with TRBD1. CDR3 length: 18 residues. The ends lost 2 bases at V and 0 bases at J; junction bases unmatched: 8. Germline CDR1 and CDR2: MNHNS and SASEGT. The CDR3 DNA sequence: TGTGCCAGCAGTGAATACCCGGGACAGGGTTATAGCAATCAGCCCCAGCATTTT. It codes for CASSEYPGQGYSNQPQHF.

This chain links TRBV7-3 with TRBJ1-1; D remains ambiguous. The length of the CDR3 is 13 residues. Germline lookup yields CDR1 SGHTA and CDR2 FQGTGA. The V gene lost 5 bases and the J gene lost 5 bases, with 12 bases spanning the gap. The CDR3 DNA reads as TGTGCCAGCAGCCCCGGAGCACATACTGAAGCTTTCTTT. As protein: CASSPGAHTEAFF.

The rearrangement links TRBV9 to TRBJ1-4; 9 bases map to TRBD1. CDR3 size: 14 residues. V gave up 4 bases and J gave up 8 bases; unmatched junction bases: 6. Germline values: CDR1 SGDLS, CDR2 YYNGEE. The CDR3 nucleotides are TGTGCCAGCAGCAGGACAGGGGCTGGCGAAAAACTGTTTTTT. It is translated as CASSRTGAGEKLFF.

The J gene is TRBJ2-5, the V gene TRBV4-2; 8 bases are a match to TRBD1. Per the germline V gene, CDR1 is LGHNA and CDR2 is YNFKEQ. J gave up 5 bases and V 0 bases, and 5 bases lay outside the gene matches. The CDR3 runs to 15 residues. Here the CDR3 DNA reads TGTGCCAGCAGCCAAGAGCAGGGGGCACGGGAGACCCAGTACTTC. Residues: CASSQEQGARETQYF.

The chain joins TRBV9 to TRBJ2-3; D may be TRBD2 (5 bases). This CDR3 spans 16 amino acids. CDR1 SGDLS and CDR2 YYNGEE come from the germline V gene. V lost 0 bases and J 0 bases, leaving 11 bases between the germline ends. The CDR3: CASSVAARASTDTQYF. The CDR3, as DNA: TGTGCCAGCAGCGTAGCAGCGAGGGCGAGCACAGATACGCAGTATTTT.

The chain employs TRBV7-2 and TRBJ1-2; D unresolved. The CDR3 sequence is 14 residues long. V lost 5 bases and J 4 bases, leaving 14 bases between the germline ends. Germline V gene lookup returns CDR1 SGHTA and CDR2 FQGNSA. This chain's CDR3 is CASSDVGGSYGYTF. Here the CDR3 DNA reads TGTGCCAGCAGCGACGTTGGCGGCAGCTATGGCTACACCTTC.

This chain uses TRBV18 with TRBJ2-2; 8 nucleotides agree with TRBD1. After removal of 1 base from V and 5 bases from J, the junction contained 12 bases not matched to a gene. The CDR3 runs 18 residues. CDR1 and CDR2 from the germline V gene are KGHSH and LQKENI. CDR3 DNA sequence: TGTGCCAGCTCACCACTGTGGTACAGGGGGTATAATACCGGGGAGCTGTTTTTT. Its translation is CASSPLWYRGYNTGELFF.

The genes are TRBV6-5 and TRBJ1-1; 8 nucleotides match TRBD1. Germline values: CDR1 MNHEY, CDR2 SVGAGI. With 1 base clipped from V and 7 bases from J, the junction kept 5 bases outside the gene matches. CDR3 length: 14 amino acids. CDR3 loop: CASSYWQGAGEAFF. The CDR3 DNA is TGTGCCAGCAGTTACTGGCAGGGGGCCGGTGAAGCTTTCTTT.

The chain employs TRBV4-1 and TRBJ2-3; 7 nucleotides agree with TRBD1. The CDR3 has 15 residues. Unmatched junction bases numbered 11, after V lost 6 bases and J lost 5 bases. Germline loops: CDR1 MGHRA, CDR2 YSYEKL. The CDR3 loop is CASSRSDRVGDTQYF. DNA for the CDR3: TGCGCCAGCAGTCGTTCTGACAGGGTTGGAGATACGCAGTATTTT.

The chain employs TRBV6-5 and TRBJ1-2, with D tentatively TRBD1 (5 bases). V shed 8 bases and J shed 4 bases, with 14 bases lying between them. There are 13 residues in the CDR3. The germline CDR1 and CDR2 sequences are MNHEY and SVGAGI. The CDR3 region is CASSGVGGYGYTF. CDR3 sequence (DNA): TGTGCCAGCTCCGGGGTGGGGGGCTATGGCTACACCTTC.

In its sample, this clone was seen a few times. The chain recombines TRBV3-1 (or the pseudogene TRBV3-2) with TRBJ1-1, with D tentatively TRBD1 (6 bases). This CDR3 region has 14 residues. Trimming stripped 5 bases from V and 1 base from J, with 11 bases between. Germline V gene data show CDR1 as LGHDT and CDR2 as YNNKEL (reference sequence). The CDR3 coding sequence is TGTGCCAGCAGCTTACAGGGAACGAACACTGAAGCTTTCTTT. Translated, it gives CASSLQGTNTEAFF.

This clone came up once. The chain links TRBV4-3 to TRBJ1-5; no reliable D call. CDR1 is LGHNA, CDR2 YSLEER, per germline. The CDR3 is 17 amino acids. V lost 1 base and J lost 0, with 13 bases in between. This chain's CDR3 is CASSQAFGRNSNQPQHF. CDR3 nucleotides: TGCGCCAGCAGCCAAGCGTTCGGCAGGAATAGCAATCAGCCCCAGCATTTT.

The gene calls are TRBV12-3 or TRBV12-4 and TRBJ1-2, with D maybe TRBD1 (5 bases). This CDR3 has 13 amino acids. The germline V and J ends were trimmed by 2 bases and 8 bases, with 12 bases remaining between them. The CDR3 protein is CASSLNRSGGYTF. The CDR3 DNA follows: TGTGCCAGCAGTTTAAACAGGTCCGGAGGCTACACCTTC.

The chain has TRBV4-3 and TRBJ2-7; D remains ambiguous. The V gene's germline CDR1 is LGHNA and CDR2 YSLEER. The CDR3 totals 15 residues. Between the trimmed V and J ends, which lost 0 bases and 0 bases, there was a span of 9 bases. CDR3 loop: CASSQEPWSSYEQYF. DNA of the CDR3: TGCGCCAGCAGCCAAGAACCGTGGAGCTCCTACGAGCAGTACTTC.

The CDR3 bases are TGTGCCAGCAGTTACACACAGGGGGCCTACGAGCAGTACTTC. It encodes CASSYTQGAYEQYF. The J gene is TRBJ2-7, the V gene TRBV6-7; TRBD1 matches at 8 bases. TRBV6-7 is an open reading frame whose function is uncertain. CDR3 length equals 14 residues. The V segment lost 2 bases and the J segment 2 bases; nucleotides outside the gene matches: 2.